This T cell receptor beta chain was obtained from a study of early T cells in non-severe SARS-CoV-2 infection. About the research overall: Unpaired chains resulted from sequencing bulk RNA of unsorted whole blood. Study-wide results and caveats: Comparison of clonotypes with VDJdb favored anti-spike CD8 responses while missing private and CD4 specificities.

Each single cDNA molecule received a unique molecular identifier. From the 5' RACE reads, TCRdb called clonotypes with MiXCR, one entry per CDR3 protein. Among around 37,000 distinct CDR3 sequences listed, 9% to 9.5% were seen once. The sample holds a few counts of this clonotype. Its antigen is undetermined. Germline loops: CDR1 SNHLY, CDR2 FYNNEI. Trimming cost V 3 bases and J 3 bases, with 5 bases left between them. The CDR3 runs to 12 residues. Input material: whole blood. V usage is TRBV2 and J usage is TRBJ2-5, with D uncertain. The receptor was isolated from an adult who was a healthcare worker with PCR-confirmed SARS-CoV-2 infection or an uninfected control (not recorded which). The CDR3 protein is CASSEEKETQYF. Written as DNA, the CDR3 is TGTGCCAGCAGTGAGGAAAAAGAGACCCAGTACTTC.